This T cell receptor (beta chain) was recovered during a study of blood T cells in healthy people across ages. The CDR3 extends over 15 amino acids. The V and J ends lost 4 bases and 1 base respectively, with 14 bases between them. A second PCR of about 7 to 11 cycles used a sample-barcoded 5' primer and a J-beta primer mix. With 12 random nucleotides, a template-switch adaptor tagged each individual cDNA molecule. TCRdb passed the 5' RACE reads through MiXCR, listing each CDR3 protein once. In the table there are fewer than 2,000,000 distinct CDR3 sequences, about two fifths of which are singletons. This clonotype was counted a few times. Its antigen is unidentified. Study-wide results and limits: Diversity of TCR beta per million T cells declined in a roughly linear way with age. Samples with more naive T cells showed higher observed beta diversity. It was held that the diversity estimates obtained from one million T cells were underestimates.

The source material was blood. This clonotype was sampled from a human donor in good health. The J gene is TRBJ2-7, the V gene TRBV12-3 or TRBV12-4; D possibly uses TRBD1 or TRBD2 (5 bases each). The CDR3, as DNA: TGTGCCAGCAGTTCAGCAGGGAGTACGTCCTACGAGCAGTACTTC. It yields the protein CASSSAGSTSYEQYF.